Sequencing of this TCR beta chain was carried out in a study of beta chain features in type 1 diabetes. Overall study results and limits: The study found moderately but significantly shorter TCRB CDR3s in all four CD4+ subsets of Type 1 diabetes patients.

In regard to this clone: The antigen is undetermined.

Germline V CDR1 and CDR2: SGDLS, YYNGEE. V shed 4 bases and J 2 bases; nucleotides not matched to a gene: 8. CDR3 size: 15 residues. What was sequenced were expressed TCRB transcripts, since all of the isolated RNA had been reverse transcribed. Data came from immunoSEQ multiplex PCR; TCRdb stores just in-frame clones and leaves some out. The sample consists of 250,000 to 300,000 clones, about 23% of them appearing once. The sequence derives from a woman in her 30s with type 1 diabetes. The V gene is TRBV9, the J gene TRBJ2-7; 8 bases agree with TRBD1. The material sequenced was naive CD4+ T cells from blood. The CDR3 loop reads CASSPRTGSTYEQYF. CDR3 in DNA: TGTGCCAGCAGCCCGAGGACAGGGAGCACCTACGAGCAGTACTTC.